A selection of T cell receptor beta chains follows, all from one sample in a study of blood T cell repertoires in COVID-19. Measured with immunoSEQ multiplex PCR; TCRdb has only the in-frame clones, and not every one. This table holds 150,000 to 200,000 clones, 79% found once. The sequenced sample consisted of peripheral blood. These receptors were obtained from a woman aged 40-49 years with COVID-19, enrolled during active disease. The CDR3 runs from the conserved cysteine through the conserved F or W. Fields, in order: V gene, clone size, D gene, J gene, CDR3 DNA, CDR3 protein. D genes are given only for firm matches. Clone size appears in some rows only: once, few, many, or a class for an expanded clone.

>TRBV7-9|once|TRBD2|TRBJ2-3
TGTGCCAGCAGGCTAGCGGGAACAGATACGCAGTATTTT
CASRLAGTDTQYF
>TRBV6-2/TRBV6-3|-|-|TRBJ1-2
TGTGCCAGCAGTCCCGAGGTCTATGGCTACACCTTC
CASSPEVYGYTF
>TRBV7-9|-|TRBD2|TRBJ2-1
TGTGCCAGCAGCTCGGGTAGCGGGGGGGCCTCATGGAATGAGCAGTTCTTC
CASSSGSGGASWNEQFF
>TRBV6-5|-|-|TRBJ2-7
TGTGCCAGCAGTTACTCGGCGGATAGCTCCTACGAGCAGTACTTC
CASSYSADSSYEQYF
>TRBV5-1|-|TRBD2|TRBJ2-1
TGCGCCAGCAGCCCGATGGAGGCTAGCGGGAGAACACAGCAGTTCTTC
CASSPMEASGRTQQFF
>TRBV12-3/TRBV12-4|few|TRBD1|TRBJ1-2
TGTGCCAGCAGCCTGGGACAGGCCTATGGCTACACCTTC
CASSLGQAYGYTF
>TRBV7-6|-|-|TRBJ1-1
TGTGCCAGCAGCTTCGACAGCCTGTACACTGAAGCTTTCTTT
CASSFDSLYTEAFF
>TRBV30|-|-|TRBJ1-2
TGTGCCTGGAGGCTTTGGGGGGGGCAATTATATGGCTACACCTTC
CAWRLWGGQLYGYTF
>TRBV25-1|once|-|TRBJ1-2
TGTGCCAGCAGTGAATCTCCGAGTGGCTACACCTTC
CASSESPSGYTF
>TRBV7-2|-|-|TRBJ1-4
TGTGCCAGCAGCCCCTTGGGGGGGGCCGCTAATGAAAAACTGTTTTTT
CASSPLGGAANEKLFF
>TRBV21-1|-|-|TRBJ1-5
TGTGCCAGCAGCAAGCAGGTTAGCAATCAGCCCCAGCATTTT
CASSKQVSNQPQHF
>TRBV6-5|-|-|TRBJ2-5
TGTGCCAGCACAGGGGGCGGGGGGGACGAGACCCAGTACTTC
CASTGGGGDETQYF
>TRBV3-1/TRBV3-2|-|-|TRBJ1-3
TGTGCCAGCAGCTTTGGACATTCCTCTGGAAACACCATATATTTT
CASSFGHSSGNTIYF
>TRBV7-3|few|TRBD1|TRBJ1-2
TGTGCCAGCAGCTTAACCGGTGGGACAGGGGTAGAGGGCTACACCTTC
CASSLTGGTGVEGYTF
>TRBV2|-|TRBD1|TRBJ1-6
TGTGCCAGCAGCCTCGGGACAGCCCACGATAATTCACCCCTCCACTTT
CASSLGTAHDNSPLHF
>TRBV4-1|-|-|TRBJ2-3
TGCGCCAGCAGCCAAGATTCTATTGGAGGGCAGTATTTT
CASSQDSIGGQYF
>TRBV7-8|-|-|TRBJ2-2
TGTGCCAGCAGCCTGGACACGTACTTGAACACCGGGGAGCTGTTTTTT
CASSLDTYLNTGELFF
>TRBV6-5|-|-|TRBJ1-4
TGTGCCAGCAGCCTATTCCGGGATTTAAATGAAAAACTGTTTTTT
CASSLFRDLNEKLFF
>TRBV7-9|-|-|TRBJ1-4
TGTGCCAGCAGCAAAAGGACAGCAACTAATGAAAAACTGTTTTTT
CASSKRTATNEKLFF
>TRBV6-5|-|TRBD1|TRBJ2-4
TGTGCCAGCAGTCCAGGACAGGGGGGTATGGACATTCAGTACTTC
CASSPGQGGMDIQYF
>TRBV5-1|-|TRBD1|TRBJ1-2
TGCGCCAGCAGTAGGGGACAGGGTGGTAACTATGGCTACACCTTC
CASSRGQGGNYGYTF
>TRBV7-7|-|TRBD1|TRBJ1-3
TGTGCCAGCAGCCGAACTACAGGGGGTGGAAACACCATATATTTT
CASSRTTGGGNTIYF
>TRBV4-1|once|-|TRBJ1-2
TGCGCCAGCAGCCCGCCCCTCGGGATGGGCTATGGCTACACCTTC
CASSPPLGMGYGYTF
>TRBV7-2|-|-|TRBJ2-3
TGTGCCAGCAGCACCCAGGGCACAGATACGCAGTATTTT
CASSTQGTDTQYF
>TRBV5-1|-|-|TRBJ2-5
TGCGCCAGCAGCTTGAGGGACAGCGGGGAGACCCAGTACTTC
CASSLRDSGETQYF
>TRBV6-5|-|TRBD2|TRBJ2-7
TGTGCCAGCAGACACCCTAGCGGGAGTTTTTACGAGCAGTACTTC
CASRHPSGSFYEQYF
>TRBV6-6|-|TRBD1|TRBJ1-1
TGTGCCAGCAGTTATGCCCTCCGGACAGGGAGTACTGAAGCTTTCTTT
CASSYALRTGSTEAFF
>TRBV4-1|once|TRBD2|TRBJ2-7
TGCGCCAGCAGCCCTCGCGGACTAGCGGGAGGTCTCGCCTACGAGCAGTACTTC
CASSPRGLAGGLAYEQYF
>TRBV7-6|-|-|TRBJ1-1
TGTGCCAGCAGCCCCGCGGCGCGGCAGATGAACACTGAAGCTTTCTTT
CASSPAARQMNTEAFF
>TRBV18|-|TRBD2|TRBJ2-2
TGTGCCAGCTCACCCTGGGACTATCTCACCGGGGAGCTGTTTTTT
CASSPWDYLTGELFF
>TRBV30|-|TRBD1|TRBJ2-3
TGTGCCTGGACCGACCCGTCTCGGACAGGGACAGATACGCAGTATTTT
CAWTDPSRTGTDTQYF
>TRBV30|-|-|TRBJ2-6
TGTGCCTGGAGTGTTTCGGGGGCCAACGTCCTGACTTTC
CAWSVSGANVLTF
>TRBV10-2|-|TRBD2|TRBJ2-7
TGCGCCAGCAGTAAGAGCGGGGCTTCCTACGAGCAGTACTTC
CASSKSGASYEQYF
>TRBV5-1|-|-|TRBJ2-7
TGCGCCAGCAGCTTGGAAGGGGGAGCGTCCTACGAGCAGTACTTC
CASSLEGGASYEQYF
>TRBV3-1/TRBV3-2|once|-|TRBJ1-1
TGTGCCAGCAGCGCAGGGGCTGTTAGGGCTTTCTTT
CASSAGAVRAFF
>TRBV6-5|-|TRBD2|TRBJ2-5
TGTGCCAGCAGTTCTTATAGCGGGGGGGCTGGAGAGACCCAGTACTTC
CASSSYSGGAGETQYF
>TRBV14|-|TRBD1|TRBJ1-4
TGTGCCAGCAGCCGTCGGACAGGGGGCAATGAAAAACTGTTTTTT
CASSRRTGGNEKLFF
>TRBV5-1|-|TRBD2|TRBJ2-3
TGCGCCAGCAGCGTCCAGCGGGAGGGGGTAGATACGCAGTATTTT
CASSVQREGVDTQYF
>TRBV18|-|-|TRBJ2-1
TGTGCCAGCTCACCACCGGGGAGCCCCAGAGAGCAGTTCTTC
CASSPPGSPREQFF
>TRBV2|-|-|TRBJ2-1
TGTGCCAGCACTCCCGGGACTCCTGACAATGAGCAGTTCTTC
CASTPGTPDNEQFF
>TRBV2|-|TRBD1|TRBJ1-5
TGTGCCAGCAGGGTGAGGGACAGGGTGCATTTT
CASRVRDRVHF
>TRBV12-3/TRBV12-4|-|-|TRBJ2-5
TGTGCCAGCAGTCGACAGATGGGGGAGACCCAGTACTTC
CASSRQMGETQYF
>TRBV30|-|-|TRBJ2-5
TGTGCCTGGAGTGTACTCGGAGAGACCCAGTACTTC
CAWSVLGETQYF
>TRBV5-1|-|-|TRBJ2-7
TGCGCCAGCAGCTCAGCCTACGAGCAGTACTTC
CASSSAYEQYF
>TRBV6-5|-|TRBD2|TRBJ2-7
TGTGCCAGCACGGGAGGATACGAGCAGTACTTC
CASTGGYEQYF
>TRBV11-2|-|TRBD1|TRBJ2-7
TGTGCCAGCAGCTTAGAATATGCAGGGGACAGAAAGTTC
CASSLEYAGDRKF
>TRBV5-4|-|TRBD1|TRBJ1-2
TGTGCCAGCAGGTCGCAGGGGGCAAGAGGTTATGGCTACACCTTC
CASRSQGARGYGYTF
>TRBV4-2|-|-|TRBJ1-1
TGTGCCAGCAGCCCCTCGAAGCAGGTTCCCACTGAAGCTTTCTTT
CASSPSKQVPTEAFF
>TRBV10-3|-|-|TRBJ2-1
TGTGCCATCAGTGAGTCGGAGACGGTTGAGCAGTTCTTC
CAISESETVEQFF